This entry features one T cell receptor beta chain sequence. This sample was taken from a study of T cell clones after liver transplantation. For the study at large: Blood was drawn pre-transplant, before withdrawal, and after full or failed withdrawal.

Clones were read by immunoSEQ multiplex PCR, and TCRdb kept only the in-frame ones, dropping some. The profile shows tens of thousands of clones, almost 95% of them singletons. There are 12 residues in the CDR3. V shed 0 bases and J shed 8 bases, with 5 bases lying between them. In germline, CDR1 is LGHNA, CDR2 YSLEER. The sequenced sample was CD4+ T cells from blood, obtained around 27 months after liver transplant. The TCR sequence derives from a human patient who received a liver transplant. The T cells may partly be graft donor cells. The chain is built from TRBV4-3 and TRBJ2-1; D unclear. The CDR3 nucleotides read TGCGCCAGCAGCCAAGATCGGCATGAGCAGTTCTTC. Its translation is CASSQDRHEQFF.